Below are 17 T cell receptor beta chains sequenced from a single sample in a study of blood T cell repertoires in COVID-19 (dated by TCRdb to about 2020). Libraries came from the immunoSEQ multiplex PCR assay. The clones in this table, taken by TCRdb from immuneACCESS, are in-frame only. Not every clone is retained; where verified, under half of the shortfall comes from an unresolved V gene, and the cause of the rest is unknown. The sample profile shows about 220,000 clones; less than 85% of them were found once. Of the sample, about 7% falls within the top ten clones. Sequences were obtained from peripheral blood. These receptors were obtained from a woman in her seventies with acute or convalescent COVID-19.

The J gene is TRBJ2-7, the V gene TRBV10-3, with 8 bases lining up with TRBD2. The V segment lost 2 bases and the J segment 6 bases; nucleotides outside the gene matches: 3. The CDR3 runs to 13 residues. Germline CDR1 is ENHRY and CDR2 is SYGVKD. CDR3 DNA: TGTGCCATCAGTGAGAGCGGGGGAAGCGAGCAGTACGTC. It yields the protein CAISESGGSEQYV.

This clone has only one observation. The chain uses TRBV2 and TRBJ2-1; D is possibly TRBD1 (6 bases). Per the germline V gene, CDR1 is SNHLY and CDR2 is FYNNEI. This CDR3 is built from 14 residues. Trimming left V 10 bases short and J 8 bases short, with 21 bases between. The CDR3 DNA follows: TGTGCCACGAAACGGTCCCCAGGGGACGATGAGCAGTTCTTC. This encodes CATKRSPGDDEQFF.

This sequence joins TRBV7-8 and TRBJ2-3, with D possibly matching TRBD2 (5 bases). The CDR3 consists of 16 residues. V shed 0 bases and J shed 2 bases, with 12 bases lying between them. Germline V gene sequence: CDR1 SGHVS, CDR2 FQNEAQ. CDR3 DNA sequence: TGTGCCAGCAGCTTAGCAGGACTCGAATTCACAGATACGCAGTATTTT. Amino acid sequence: CASSLAGLEFTDTQYF.

The rearrangement links TRBV4-1 to TRBJ2-2; a possible D gene is TRBD2 (6 bases). Germline CDR1 reads MGHRA; CDR2 reads YSYEKL. The CDR3 loop spans 16 amino acids. The V end lost 0 bases, the J end lost 6 bases, and 14 bases lay between the germline ends. The CDR3 spells CASSQDRSGGAGELFF. The DNA of the CDR3 is TGCGCCAGCAGCCAAGATCGGTCCGGAGGGGCCGGGGAGCTGTTTTTT.

The V call is TRBV29-1, the J call TRBJ2-6, with 7 bases fitting TRBD1. Per germline, CDR1 SQVTM and CDR2 ANQGSEA. The CDR3 loop spans 14 amino acids. Trimming at V came to 6 bases and at J to 0 bases, leaving 2 bases not matched to a gene. CDR3 nucleotides: TGCAGCGTAGCAGGGGGCTCTGGGGCCAACGTCCTGACTTTC. Amino acids: CSVAGGSGANVLTF.

This clone came up a few times. This rearrangement joins TRBV7-9 to TRBJ2-5; 7 positions agree with TRBD1. This CDR3 has 14 residues. The trim removed 6 bases at V and 4 bases at J, leaving 8 bases unmatched. Germline values: CDR1 SEHNR, CDR2 FQNEAQ (reference sequence). The CDR3 is CASRGTASGETQYF. The CDR3 bases are TGTGCCAGCAGAGGGACAGCGTCGGGAGAGACCCAGTACTTC.

The V gene is TRBV27, the J gene TRBJ1-1, with D uncertain. Trimming left V 3 bases short and J 1 base short, with 6 bases between. CDR1 and CDR2 (germline): MNHEY, SMNVEV (reference sequence). This CDR3 spans 13 amino acids. The CDR3 sequence is CASSLNGNTEAFF. The CDR3 DNA is TGTGCCAGCAGTTTGAACGGGAACACTGAAGCTTTCTTT.

The chain joins TRBV30 to TRBJ2-3; the D gene is possibly TRBD2 (5 bases). Germline CDR1 is GTSNPN and CDR2 is SVGIG (reference sequence). The CDR3 consists of 14 residues. Trimming shortened V by 0 bases and J by 4 bases, and 11 bases separated the two germline ends. CDR3 sequence: CAWSVLGVADTQYF. CDR3 DNA sequence: TGTGCCTGGAGTGTACTGGGAGTCGCAGATACGCAGTATTTT.

This clone was recorded at least ten times. The chain combines TRBV30 with TRBJ2-1, with D possibly TRBD2 on 6 matching bases. The CDR3 consists of 16 residues. Deletions cut 4 bases from V and 2 bases from J, with 18 bases between. The germline V gene has CDR1 GTSNPN and CDR2 SVGIG (reference sequence). The DNA for the CDR3 is TGTGCCTGGATTATGGGGTTGGAGGGTCCCTACAATGAGCAGTTCTTC. Encoded protein: CAWIMGLEGPYNEQFF.

This clone was found once. The rearrangement links TRBV30 to TRBJ1-6; the match to TRBD1 covers 7 bases. The V and J ends lost 2 bases and 7 bases, in that order; junction bases with no gene match: 5. The CDR3 runs 14 residues. Germline V CDR1 and CDR2: GTSNPN, SVGIG (reference sequence). The CDR3 protein is CAWSLQGYNSPLHF. The CDR3 region has the DNA TGTGCCTGGAGTTTACAGGGGTACAATTCACCCCTCCACTTT.

This chain uses TRBV12-3 or TRBV12-4 with TRBJ2-3; D is uncertain. The CDR3 has 12 amino acids. In DNA form, the CDR3 reads TGTGCTCACTGTTCGATCACAGATACGCAGTATTTT. Protein product: CAHCSITDTQYF.

This chain joins TRBV9 and TRBJ2-7; D is possibly TRBD1 (7 bases). The CDR3 runs 15 residues. Germline CDR1 and CDR2: SGDLS and YYNGEE. V lost 5 bases and J lost 3, with 18 bases in between. The CDR3 protein is CASSRGTARDYEQYF. The CDR3 DNA reads as TGTGCCAGCAGTCGCGGGACAGCGAGAGACTACGAGCAGTACTTC.

V gene TRBV24-1 combines with J gene TRBJ2-1; 9 bases align to TRBD1. Germline loops: CDR1 KGHDR, CDR2 SFDVKD. There are 16 residues in the CDR3. Trimming took 3 bases from V and 7 from J; bases not matched to a gene: 9. CDR3 bases: TGTGCCACCAGTGATGTCACAGGGGGCCCTCTTAATGAGCAGTTCTTC. It codes for CATSDVTGGPLNEQFF.

This clone occurred once. The rearrangement links TRBV15 to TRBJ1-4, with a possible D match to TRBD1 (6 bases). CDR3 length: 15 amino acids. The germline V and J ends were trimmed by 0 bases and 7 bases, with 12 bases remaining between them. The germline V gene has CDR1 LNHNV and CDR2 YYDKDF (reference sequence). CDR3 region: CATSREGGAFEKLFF. In DNA form, the CDR3 reads TGTGCCACCAGCAGAGAAGGGGGGGCGTTTGAAAAACTGTTTTTT.

This chain uses TRBV5-8 with TRBJ2-6; D is possibly TRBD1 (6 bases). The CDR3 contains 18 residues. Deletions cut 5 bases from V and 0 bases from J, with 18 bases between. Germline V gives CDR1 SGHTS, CDR2 YDEGEE. Here the CDR3 reads CASRQRDTRGSGANVLTF. Written as DNA, the CDR3 is TGTGCCAGCAGACAACGGGACACTCGGGGCTCTGGGGCCAACGTCCTGACTTTC.

V usage is TRBV29-1 and J usage is TRBJ2-1; possible D gene TRBD2, 5 bases. The germline CDR1 and CDR2 sequences are SQVTM and ANQGSEA. This CDR3 region has 15 residues. Trimming pared 6 bases from V and 1 base from J, leaving 16 bases between. The CDR3 region is CSVSSSSLSYNEQFF. In DNA, the CDR3 is TGCAGCGTGAGTTCTAGCTCACTGTCCTACAATGAGCAGTTCTTC.

The rearrangement uses TRBV5-1 and TRBJ2-3; 8 bases match TRBD2. The CDR3 spans 15 residues. Germline V lookup: CDR1 SGHRS, CDR2 YFSETQ. The J segment lost 3 bases and the V segment lost 5 bases, leaving 8 bases of the junction unmatched. The CDR3 DNA sequence: TGCGCCAGCAGAACCGGGGGGGCCGGTACAGATACGCAGTATTTT. This gives the protein CASRTGGAGTDTQYF.